The 16 T cell receptor beta chains presented below share a single source sample, sequenced in a study of T cells in Graves' hyperthyroidism and ophthalmopathy. RNA transcripts gave rise to amplified TCR beta CDR3 regions. Primed by the HTBI set, a first-round RT-PCR was run on the TCR CDR3. A single record per CDR3 protein comes from TCRdb applying MiXCR to the multiplex PCR reads. Of more than 350,000 distinct CDR3 sequences in the sample, 14% to 15% were seen once. The sample taken for sequencing was blood. Receptors were obtained from a woman in her 30s with Graves' hyperthyroidism.

This sequence joins TRBV9 and TRBJ2-1, with D possibly TRBD1 on 5 matching bases. The V and J ends lost 0 bases and 6 bases respectively, with 7 bases between them. The CDR3 contains 13 residues. Germline CDR1 and CDR2: SGDLS and YYNGEE. CDR3 DNA sequence: TGTGCCAGCAGCGTAGCCAGGGCCAATGAGCAGTTCTTC. It codes for CASSVARANEQFF.

By share of the sample, this clonotype is medium-sized. The chain links TRBV2 to TRBJ2-1; 11 bases fit TRBD2. CDR1 and CDR2 from the germline V gene are SNHLY and FYNNEI. The V and J ends lost 6 bases and 6 bases, in that order; junction bases with no gene match: 7. This CDR3 comprises 15 residues. The CDR3 DNA follows: TGTGCCAGCAGCCGCGGACTAGCGGGCGGCAATGAGCAGTTCTTC. Its translation is CASSRGLAGGNEQFF. Combining the CDR3 with reference TRBV2 and TRBJ2-1 gives the whole variable domain EPEVTQTPSHQVTQMGQEVILRCVPISNHLYFYWYRQILGQKVEFLVSFYNNEISEKSEIFDDQFSVERPDGSNFTLKIRSTKLEDSAMYFCASSRGLAGGNEQFFGPGTRLTVL.

This clonotype was detected ten times or more. The genes are TRBV20-1 and TRBJ2-7; no firm D call. CDR1 and CDR2 (germline): DFQATT, SNEGSKA (reference sequence). This CDR3 is 14 amino acids long. Trimming removed 0 bases from V and 3 bases from J, with 12 bases in between. The CDR3 region is CSAREGRIFYEQYF. The DNA for the CDR3 is TGCAGTGCTAGAGAAGGGCGGATCTTCTACGAGCAGTACTTC.

The chain couples TRBV20-1 to TRBJ2-7, with 12 nucleotides matching TRBD1. This CDR3 contains 16 residues. J was trimmed by 5 bases and V by 0 bases; bases with no gene match: 8. Germline CDR1 DFQATT, CDR2 SNEGSKA (reference sequence). The CDR3 DNA sequence: TGCAGTGCTAGAGATAATGCCGGGACAGGGGGCCACGAGCAGTACTTC. Its protein product is CSARDNAGTGGHEQYF.

This clonotype was seen only a few times. The CDR3 sequence is CASRRGENSHEQYF. The CDR3 region has the DNA TGTGCCAGTCGGAGGGGGGAGAATTCGCACGAGCAGTACTTC. The V gene is TRBV19, the J gene TRBJ2-7; D possibly uses TRBD1 or TRBD2 (6 bases each). Germline V gives CDR1 LNHDA, CDR2 SQIVND (reference sequence). The CDR3 spans 14 residues. Trimming cost V 8 bases and J 5 bases, with 19 bases left between them. Variable domain in full (rest from reference TRBV19 and TRBJ2-7): DGGITQSPKYLFRKEGQNVTLSCEQNLNHDAMYWYRQDPGQGLRLIYYSQIVNDFQKGDIAEGYSVSREKKESFPLTVTSAQKNPTAFYLCASRRGENSHEQYFGPGTRLTVT.

V is TRBV29-1 and J is TRBJ2-1, with 10 bases lining up with TRBD2. The junction had 7 bases not matched to a gene; V was cut back by 6 bases and J by 5 bases. The CDR3 is 14 amino acids. Germline assignment: CDR1 SQVTM and CDR2 ANQGSEA. CDR3 in amino acids: CSVEGTSDNNEQFF. CDR3 DNA sequence: TGCAGCGTCGAGGGGACTAGCGATAACAATGAGCAGTTCTTC.

This clonotype was recorded a few times. The rearrangement uses TRBV7-9 and TRBJ2-3, with a weak D call TRBD2 (6 bases). Germline-derived CDR1 and CDR2 are SEHNR and FQNEAQ (reference sequence). Trimming pared 1 base from V and 9 bases from J, leaving 17 bases between. CDR3 length: 15 residues. Here the CDR3 reads CASSLDRGIQVTQYF. The CDR3, as DNA: TGTGCCAGCAGCTTAGATCGCGGGATTCAGGTCACGCAGTATTTT.

This clonotype has ten or more counts. V is TRBV4-1 and J is TRBJ2-7; D possibly corresponds to TRBD1 (5 bases). V shed 2 bases and J shed 4 bases, with 18 bases lying between them. This CDR3 has 16 residues. Germline V gene lookup returns CDR1 MGHRA and CDR2 YSYEKL. CDR3 region: CASSQTSRQAGYEQYF. DNA of the CDR3: TGCGCCAGCAGCCAAACCAGCAGGCAAGCAGGGTACGAGCAGTACTTC.

This clonotype appeared many times. The rearrangement uses TRBV10-2 and TRBJ2-1; 11 positions match TRBD2. Losses at the gene ends were 6 bases for V and 8 bases for J; bases not matched to a gene: 27. In germline, CDR1 is WSHSY, CDR2 SAAADI. This CDR3 has 21 residues. CDR3 amino acids: CASRDLFGATGLAAFRDEQFF. The CDR3 nucleotides are TGCGCCAGCAGGGACTTGTTTGGGGCGACGGGACTAGCGGCCTTTCGGGATGAGCAGTTCTTC.

This clonotype occurred many times. The chain combines TRBV12-3 or TRBV12-4 with TRBJ2-5, with 13 bases identical to TRBD2. The CDR3 length is 17 residues. The V segment lost 6 bases and the J segment 4 bases; nucleotides outside the gene matches: 11. This CDR3 is CASSSGLAGARIETQYF. The CDR3 DNA reads as TGTGCCAGCAGCTCAGGACTAGCGGGAGCCCGTATAGAGACCCAGTACTTC.

The genes are TRBV29-1 and TRBJ2-7; a weak D match, TRBD2 (5 bases). The ends were cut back, 7 bases at V and 0 bases at J, with 10 bases in the middle. Per germline, CDR1 SQVTM and CDR2 ANQGSEA. The CDR3 consists of 12 residues. This CDR3 reads CSASLPSYEQYF. The CDR3, as DNA: TGCAGCGCTAGCCTCCCCTCCTACGAGCAGTACTTC.

This clonotype came up a few times. The gene calls are TRBV19 and TRBJ2-7; 13 positions match TRBD2. This CDR3 comprises 14 residues. From germline, CDR1 is LNHDA and CDR2 SQIVND (reference sequence). J lost 9 bases, V lost 6 bases, and 8 bases had no gene match. CDR3 sequence: CASSRTSGRDGQYF. CDR3 in DNA: TGTGCCAGTAGCAGGACTAGCGGGAGAGACGGGCAGTACTTC. Combining the CDR3 with reference TRBV19 and TRBJ2-7 gives the whole variable domain DGGITQSPKYLFRKEGQNVTLSCEQNLNHDAMYWYRQDPGQGLRLIYYSQIVNDFQKGDIAEGYSVSREKKESFPLTVTSAQKNPTAFYLCASSRTSGRDGQYFGPGTRLTVT.

J is TRBJ2-7 and V is TRBV15; D remains ambiguous. The CDR3 spans 14 residues. CDR1 and CDR2 from the germline V gene are LNHNV and YYDKDF (reference sequence). V was clipped by 1 base and J by 4 bases, with 11 bases between them. CDR3 DNA: TGTGCCACCAGCAGAGGGACGGGCGAATACGAGCAGTACTTC. It encodes CATSRGTGEYEQYF.

The chain is built from TRBV27 and TRBJ2-7; TRBD1 matches at 7 bases. V dropped 7 bases and J dropped 1; count of bases not matched to a gene: 10. In germline, CDR1 is MNHEY, CDR2 SMNVEV (reference sequence). CDR3 size: 15 residues. The DNA for the CDR3 is TGTGCCAGCAAACCGGGACAGACAATTTCCTACGAGCAGTACTTC. Translating it yields CASKPGQTISYEQYF.

This clonotype was counted many times. The chain recombines TRBV20-1 with TRBJ2-5; possible D gene TRBD2, 5 bases. The CDR3 loop spans 13 amino acids. The V and J ends lost 1 base and 1 base respectively, with 7 bases between them. The germline gives CDR1 DFQATT, CDR2 SNEGSKA (reference sequence). The CDR3: CSARAGFQETQYF. In DNA, the CDR3 is TGCAGTGCTAGAGCGGGGTTCCAAGAGACCCAGTACTTC.

This clonotype was picked up many times. V gene TRBV15 combines with J gene TRBJ2-4, with D tentatively TRBD2 (5 bases). V lost 0 bases and J 0 bases, leaving 15 bases between the germline ends. Per germline, CDR1 LNHNV and CDR2 YYDKDF (reference sequence). This CDR3 is 18 amino acids long. In nucleotides, the CDR3 is TGTGCCACCAGCAGAGATTCAGGCCGGGCGGGAGCCAAAAACATTCAGTACTTC. It is translated as CATSRDSGRAGAKNIQYF. Supplemented by reference TRBV15 and TRBJ2-4, the full variable domain reads DAMVIQNPRYQVTQFGKPVTLSCSQTLNHNVMYWYQQKSSQAPKLLFHYYDKDFNNEADTPDNFQSRRPNTSFCFLDIRSPGLGDTAMYLCATSRDSGRAGAKNIQYFGAGTRLSVL.